Below are 26 T cell receptor beta chains sequenced from a single sample in a study of T cell responses to AZD1222 COVID-19 vaccine. Only in-frame clones appear in the TCRdb table, and some are missing; sequencing was by immunoSEQ multiplex PCR. The sample gives 75,000 to 90,000 clones, approximately 91% of which show up once; 2% to 3% is in the top ten. The sample here was peripheral blood, taken on day 0 of AZD1222 vaccination. The source of these receptors is an adult in good health.

The chain recombines TRBV5-1 with TRBJ1-2; TRBD1 aligns across 12 bases. Germline V gene sequence: CDR1 SGHRS, CDR2 YFSETQ. This CDR3 region has 17 residues. V trimming: 4 bases; J trimming: 7 bases; junction bases outside the gene matches: 14. The CDR3 reads CASSPNPGTGGYSGYTF. DNA of the CDR3: TGCGCCAGCAGCCCAAATCCAGGGACAGGGGGCTACAGTGGCTACACCTTC. Complete variable domain (other parts from reference TRBV5-1 and TRBJ1-2): KAGVTQTPRYLIKTRGQQVTLSCSPISGHRSVSWYQQTPGQGLQFLFEYFSETQRNKGNFPGRFSGRQFSNSRSEMNVSTLELGDSALYLCASSPNPGTGGYSGYTFGSGTRLTVV.

The V and J genes are TRBV4-3 and TRBJ1-6, with 9 nucleotides matching TRBD1. V shed 0 bases and J 0 bases; nucleotides not matched to a gene: 0. The CDR3 is 17 residues long. Germline assignment: CDR1 LGHNA and CDR2 YSLEER. The CDR3 loop reads CASSQETGGSYNSPLHF. CDR3 sequence (DNA): TGCGCCAGCAGCCAAGAGACAGGGGGCTCCTATAATTCACCCCTCCACTTT.

This rearrangement joins TRBV7-6 to TRBJ2-7; D is ambiguous. This CDR3 comprises 13 residues. V was pared by 5 bases and J by 1 base, with 9 bases between. The V gene's germline CDR1 is SGHVS and CDR2 FNYEAQ. CDR3 amino acids: CASSNRQSYEQYF. Written as DNA, the CDR3 is TGTGCCAGCAGCAATCGCCAGTCCTACGAGCAGTACTTC.

The chain couples TRBV6-5 to TRBJ1-2; perhaps TRBD1 as D (5 bases). This CDR3 has 15 residues. V lost 0 bases to trimming and J lost 7 bases, with 15 bases between them. Germline lookup yields CDR1 MNHEY and CDR2 SVGAGI. The CDR3 spells CASSYSGTARAGYTF. The CDR3 DNA reads as TGTGCCAGCAGTTACTCCGGGACTGCTCGGGCTGGCTACACCTTC.

The chain joins TRBV9 to TRBJ2-2, with TRBD2 as a possible D gene (7 bases). The germline V gene encodes CDR1 SGDLS and CDR2 YYNGEE. The CDR3 has 15 amino acids. Trimming took off 2 bases at V and 3 bases at J, with 11 bases between the two ends. DNA of the CDR3: TGTGCCAGCAGCGTCCGCGGGGGCGACACCGGGGAGCTGTTTTTT. Translation: CASSVRGGDTGELFF.

There are a few counts of this clone. The genes are TRBV27 and TRBJ1-2; D is unclear. Germline values: CDR1 MNHEY, CDR2 SMNVEV (reference sequence). This CDR3 has 10 residues. V was trimmed by 9 bases and J by 3 bases, leaving 5 bases between them. CDR3 amino acids: CARDYYGYTF. The CDR3 DNA is TGTGCCAGAGATTACTATGGCTACACCTTC.

The chain recombines TRBV7-3 with TRBJ1-1, with D unresolved. The ends were cut back, 3 bases at V and 1 base at J, with 6 bases in the middle. This CDR3 is built from 13 residues. Germline V gene sequence: CDR1 SGHTA, CDR2 FQGTGA. DNA for the CDR3: TGTGCCAGCAGCTTTTTGACGAACACTGAAGCTTTCTTT. The encoded protein is CASSFLTNTEAFF.

The CDR3 sequence is CATNGQSNQPQHF. DNA for the CDR3: TGTGCCACCAACGGACAGAGCAATCAGCCCCAGCATTTT. The genes are TRBV6-5 and TRBJ1-5; D might be TRBD1 (6 bases). Germline CDR1 MNHEY, CDR2 SVGAGI. With 10 bases removed from V and 1 base from J, the gap between germline ends came to 11 bases. The CDR3 length is 13 residues.

The chain uses TRBV12-3 or TRBV12-4 and TRBJ1-4, with D hard to call. V shed 4 bases and J shed 13 bases, with 16 bases lying between them. The CDR3 runs 13 residues. The CDR3 sequence is CASSYQDEGGLFF. CDR3 nucleotide sequence: TGTGCCAGCAGTTATCAGGATGAAGGAGGACTGTTTTTT.

This clone has a handful of counts. The CDR3 spells CASSPQDQNTGELFF. In DNA, the CDR3 is TGTGCCAGCTCACCACAGGACCAGAACACCGGGGAGCTGTTTTTT. The rearrangement uses TRBV18 and TRBJ2-2; D uncertain. Germline assignment: CDR1 KGHSH and CDR2 LQKENI. The CDR3 has 15 amino acids. Trimming stripped 1 base from V and 1 base from J, with 7 bases between.

CDR3 amino acids: CASSEVASGSLLSTDTQYF. The CDR3 region has the DNA TGCGCCAGCAGTGAGGTGGCTAGCGGGAGCCTGCTGAGCACAGATACGCAGTATTTT. The chain employs TRBV10-2 and TRBJ2-3; TRBD2 aligns across 10 bases. CDR3 size: 19 residues. The germline V gene encodes CDR1 WSHSY and CDR2 SAAADI. After removal of 2 bases from V and 0 bases from J, the junction contained 11 bases not matched to a gene.

Here the CDR3 DNA reads TGTGCCAGCAGTTCCAGGAGGGCAGGGGTCTGGACTGAAGCTTTCTTT. It yields the protein CASSSRRAGVWTEAFF. The chain has TRBV5-8 and TRBJ1-1; possibly TRBD1 for D (6 bases). Germline V CDR1 and CDR2: SGHTS, YDEGEE. V dropped 5 bases and J dropped 5 bases, with 22 bases sitting between them. This CDR3 is built from 16 residues.

The rearrangement joins TRBV3-1 (or the pseudogene TRBV3-2) to TRBJ1-1, with D uncertain. Trimming removed 1 base from V and 2 bases from J, with 5 bases in between. CDR3 length: 13 residues. Germline CDR1 reads LGHDT; CDR2 reads YNNKEL (reference sequence). CDR3 residues: CASSQGINTEAFF. Written as DNA, the CDR3 is TGTGCCAGCAGCCAAGGAATAAACACTGAAGCTTTCTTT.

The V call is TRBV7-9, the J call TRBJ1-3; D call uncertain. The ends were cut back, 2 bases at V and 0 bases at J, with 20 bases in the middle. CDR3 length equals 19 residues. Germline CDR1 SEHNR, CDR2 FQNEAQ (reference sequence). CDR3 sequence reads: CASSLWSLGRPSSGNTIYF. The CDR3 DNA is TGTGCCAGCAGCTTATGGAGTTTGGGTCGGCCGTCCTCTGGAAACACCATATATTTT.

The chain uses TRBV6-5 and TRBJ1-6, with 8 bases matching TRBD1. Germline CDR1 reads MNHEY; CDR2 reads SVGAGI. J gave up 9 bases and V 7 bases, and 5 bases lay outside the gene matches. The CDR3 contains 13 residues. CDR3 nucleotides: TGTGCCAGCACAGGGGGCGGCGGTTCACCCCTCCACTTT. Its translation: CASTGGGGSPLHF.

The V and J genes are TRBV7-8 and TRBJ1-1; D call uncertain. V dropped 5 bases and J dropped 0 bases, with 10 bases sitting between them. The CDR3 contains 14 residues. Per germline, CDR1 SGHVS and CDR2 FQNEAQ. The CDR3 bases are TGTGCCAGCAGCGGAAGGGAGGTGAACACTGAAGCTTTCTTT. As protein: CASSGREVNTEAFF.

This clone was detected a few times. V is TRBV3-1 (or the pseudogene TRBV3-2) and J is TRBJ2-1; D is ambiguous. The V gene's germline CDR1 is LGHDT and CDR2 YNNKEL (reference sequence). This CDR3 comprises 15 residues. The V end lost 1 base, the J end lost 3 bases, and 10 bases lay between the germline ends. The DNA for the CDR3 is TGTGCCAGCAGCCAAGGTAGTAGTTTCTACAATGAGCAGTTCTTC. Protein: CASSQGSSFYNEQFF.

V is TRBV19 and J is TRBJ2-3; D uncertain. The V gene lost 5 bases and the J gene lost 4 bases, with 16 bases spanning the gap. The CDR3 is 15 amino acids. The germline V gene encodes CDR1 LNHDA and CDR2 SQIVND (reference sequence). The CDR3 DNA follows: TGTGCCAGTAGTCACCTCCAGGTGGGTGCAGATACGCAGTATTTT. Translating it yields CASSHLQVGADTQYF.

J is TRBJ1-1 and V is TRBV5-1; D is unresolved. Deletions cut 0 bases from V and 4 bases from J, with 7 bases between. CDR1 is SGHRS, CDR2 YFSETQ, per germline. The length of the CDR3 is 13 residues. CDR3 residues: CASSLVDGTEAFF. Here the CDR3 DNA reads TGCGCCAGCAGCTTGGTTGACGGCACTGAAGCTTTCTTT.

The chain carries TRBV19 and TRBJ1-5, with D tentatively TRBD1 (5 bases). Trimming removed 3 bases at V and 7 bases at J, with 10 bases between. The CDR3 has 13 amino acids. From germline, CDR1 is LNHDA and CDR2 SQIVND (reference sequence). For the CDR3, the DNA is TGTGCCAGTAGTATCCAGGGAGGACAGCCCCAGCATTTT. This gives the protein CASSIQGGQPQHF.

The V gene is TRBV12-5, the J gene TRBJ2-3; a possible D gene is TRBD1 (7 bases). V gave up 5 bases and J gave up 0 bases, with 18 bases separating them. Per germline, CDR1 LGHNT and CDR2 FRNRAP. CDR3 length: 17 residues. The DNA of the CDR3 is TGTGCTAGTGGTCCCATGGGGGGACAGCTTAGCACAGATACGCAGTATTTT. Its protein product is CASGPMGGQLSTDTQYF. The variable domain in full, with the rest retrieved from reference TRBV12-5 and TRBJ2-3, is DARVTQTPRHKVTEMGQEVTMRCQPILGHNTVFWYRQTMMQGLELLAYFRNRAPLDDSGMPKDRFSAEMPDATLATLKIQPSEPRDSAVYFCASGPMGGQLSTDTQYFGPGTRLTVL.

The chain employs TRBV27 and TRBJ2-3; 11 positions agree with TRBD2. This CDR3 comprises 15 residues. V trimming: 5 bases; J trimming: 3 bases; junction bases outside the gene matches: 4. Germline assignment: CDR1 MNHEY and CDR2 SMNVEV (reference sequence). The DNA for the CDR3 is TGTGCCAGCAGTCTATGGACTAGCGGGACAGATACGCAGTATTTT. Its translation: CASSLWTSGTDTQYF.

This clone was recorded a few times. In nucleotides, the CDR3 is TGTGCCAGTAGGAACATAGGGGGTTCCGGGGAGCTGTTTTTT. Amino acid sequence: CASRNIGGSGELFF. The genes are TRBV19 and TRBJ2-2; D is perhaps TRBD1 (6 bases). Per germline, CDR1 LNHDA and CDR2 SQIVND (reference sequence). Trimming shortened V by 6 bases and J by 6 bases, and 14 bases separated the two germline ends. The CDR3 sequence is 14 residues long. Full variable domain (outside the CDR3, taken from reference TRBV19 and TRBJ2-2): DGGITQSPKYLFRKEGQNVTLSCEQNLNHDAMYWYRQDPGQGLRLIYYSQIVNDFQKGDIAEGYSVSREKKESFPLTVTSAQKNPTAFYLCASRNIGGSGELFFGEGSRLTVL.

The chain combines TRBV6-5 with TRBJ1-2; 10 bases agree with TRBD1. With 6 bases clipped from V and 6 bases from J, the junction kept 7 bases outside the gene matches. CDR3 size: 14 residues. Germline assignment: CDR1 MNHEY and CDR2 SVGAGI. CDR3 nucleotide sequence: TGTGCCAGCAGAGAGACAGGGGGCGAAAATGGCTACACCTTC. The encoded protein is CASRETGGENGYTF.

The chain couples TRBV6-5 to TRBJ1-2, with D tentatively TRBD1 (6 bases). V was shortened by 0 bases and J by 8 bases, with 13 bases between the two germline ends. Germline values: CDR1 MNHEY, CDR2 SVGAGI. The CDR3 totals 14 residues. CDR3 coding DNA: TGTGCCAGCAGTTACTCCACAGGGAGAGGCGGCTACACCTTC. This encodes CASSYSTGRGGYTF.

The V and J genes are TRBV7-2 and TRBJ2-7; 14 bases fit TRBD2. CDR1 is SGHTA and CDR2 is FQGNSA in the germline V gene. The CDR3 is made up of 17 amino acids. V was clipped by 4 bases and J by 0 bases; unmatched bases: 5. The CDR3 is CASSYGLAGGSSYEQYF. In DNA, the CDR3 is TGTGCCAGCAGCTATGGACTAGCGGGGGGCTCCTCCTACGAGCAGTACTTC.